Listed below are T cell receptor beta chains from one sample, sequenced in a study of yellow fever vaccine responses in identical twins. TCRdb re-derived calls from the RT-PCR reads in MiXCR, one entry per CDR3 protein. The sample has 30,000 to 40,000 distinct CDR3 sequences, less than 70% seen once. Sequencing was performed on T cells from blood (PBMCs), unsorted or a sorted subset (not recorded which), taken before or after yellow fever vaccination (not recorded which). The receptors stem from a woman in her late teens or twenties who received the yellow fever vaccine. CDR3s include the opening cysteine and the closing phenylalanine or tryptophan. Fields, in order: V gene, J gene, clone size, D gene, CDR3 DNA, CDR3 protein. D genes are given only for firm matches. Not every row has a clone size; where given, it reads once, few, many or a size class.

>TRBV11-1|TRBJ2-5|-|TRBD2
TGTGCCAGCAGCCCCGGAGCTAGCGGGAACCAAGAGACCCAGTACTTC
CASSPGASGNQETQYF
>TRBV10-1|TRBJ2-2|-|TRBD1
TGCGCCAGCAGCCGGACAGGGCTCGGCGGGGAGCTGTTTTTT
CASSRTGLGGELFF
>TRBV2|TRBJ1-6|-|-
TGTGCCAGCAGTGAACTGGCAGGGCATGATTCACCCCTCCACTTT
CASSELAGHDSPLHF
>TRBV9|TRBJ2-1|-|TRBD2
TGTGCCAGCAGCGTACTAGCGGGGTACAATGAGCAGTTCTTC
CASSVLAGYNEQFF
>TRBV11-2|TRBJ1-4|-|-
TGTGCCAGCATCCCCCTGGGGTGGGGTTCCGAAAAACTGTTTTTT
CASIPLGWGSEKLFF
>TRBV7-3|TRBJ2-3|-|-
TGTGCCAGCAGCTCGACAGTCACAGATACGCAGTATTTT
CASSSTVTDTQYF
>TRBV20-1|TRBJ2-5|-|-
TGCAGCCCCAAGAAAGAGACCCAGTACTTC
CSPKKETQYF
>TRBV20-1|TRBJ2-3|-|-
TGCAGTGCTAGTCAGCCCCCTGCAGATACGCAGTATTTT
CSASQPPADTQYF
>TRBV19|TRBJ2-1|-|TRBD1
TGTGCCAGTAGTATAGGGGGACAGAACAATGAGCAGTTCTTC
CASSIGGQNNEQFF
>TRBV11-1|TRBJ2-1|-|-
TGTGCCAGCAGCTACTCAAACCCTTACAATGAGCAGTTCTTC
CASSYSNPYNEQFF
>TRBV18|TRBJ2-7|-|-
TGTGCCAGCTCCCCGGGACGGGGTCAATACGAGCAGTACTTC
CASSPGRGQYEQYF
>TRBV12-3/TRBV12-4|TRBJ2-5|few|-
TGTGCCAGCAGTTTGCACCAAGAGACCCAGTACTTC
CASSLHQETQYF
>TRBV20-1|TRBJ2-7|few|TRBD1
TGCAGTGCTAGACCTAGACAGGGCTCCTACGAGCAGTACTTC
CSARPRQGSYEQYF
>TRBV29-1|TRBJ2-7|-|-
TGCAGCGTCCAGACAGGACTGAACTCCTACGAGCAGTACTTC
CSVQTGLNSYEQYF
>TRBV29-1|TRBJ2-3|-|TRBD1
TGCAGCGTTGAAGTACAGGGGTCTATCACAGATACGCAGTATTTT
CSVEVQGSITDTQYF
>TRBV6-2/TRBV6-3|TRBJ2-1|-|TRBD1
TGTGCCAGCAGTTCGCATAGGACAGGGGACAATGAGCAGTTCTTC
CASSSHRTGDNEQFF
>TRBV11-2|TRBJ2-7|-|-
TGTGCCAGCAGCGCCAGGGTCGAGCAGTACTTC
CASSARVEQYF
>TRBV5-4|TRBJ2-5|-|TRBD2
TGTGCCAGCAGCTCGGGACTAGCGGGAGTTGGGGAGACCCAGTACTTC
CASSSGLAGVGETQYF
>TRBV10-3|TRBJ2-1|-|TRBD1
TGTGCCATCAGGGCGGCCGGGACAGGGATACACAATGAGCAGTTCTTC
CAIRAAGTGIHNEQFF
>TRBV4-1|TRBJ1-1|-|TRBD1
TGCGCCAGCAGCCAAGAACAAGGACAGGGGTCTGAAGCTTTCTTT
CASSQEQGQGSEAFF
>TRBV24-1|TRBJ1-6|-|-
TGTGCCACCAGTGATGGAAATTCACCCCTCCACTTT
CATSDGNSPLHF
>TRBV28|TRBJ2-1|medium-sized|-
TGTGCCAGCAGTTTCGGCAGCCTACTCTACAATGAGCAGTTCTTC
CASSFGSLLYNEQFF
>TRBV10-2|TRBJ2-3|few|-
TGCGCCAGCAAAGACACTCAGGATACGCAGTATTTT
CASKDTQDTQYF
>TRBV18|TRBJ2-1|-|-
TGTGCCAGCTCACCTGGGCAGGGGATTTACAATGAGCAGTTCTTC
CASSPGQGIYNEQFF
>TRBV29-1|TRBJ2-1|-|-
TGCAGCGTTGATAGCGTGGGAGCCGGGGATGAGCAGTTCTTC
CSVDSVGAGDEQFF
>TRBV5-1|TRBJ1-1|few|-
TGCGCCAGCAGCTTCAAGGGGCCCGACTCGGAAGCTTTCTTT
CASSFKGPDSEAFF
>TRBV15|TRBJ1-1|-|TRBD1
TGTGCCACCAGCCCGCATACAGGGGCGAACACTGAAGCTTTATTT
CATSPHTGANTEALF
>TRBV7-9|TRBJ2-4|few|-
TGTGCCAGCAGCTTAGGACGGATACAGGGCCTCGAAAACATTCAGTACTTC
CASSLGRIQGLENIQYF
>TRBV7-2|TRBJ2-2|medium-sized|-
TGTGCCAGCAGCTTCTTGAACACCGGGGAGCTGTTTTTT
CASSFLNTGELFF
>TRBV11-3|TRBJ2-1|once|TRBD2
TGTGCCAGCACCCTTCTAGCGGGAGTGAGTAATGAGCAGTTCTTC
CASTLLAGVSNEQFF
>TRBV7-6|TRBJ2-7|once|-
TGTGCCAGCAGCTTAGCAGGGGCCTACGAGCAGTACTTC
CASSLAGAYEQYF
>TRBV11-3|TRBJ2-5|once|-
TGTGCCAGCAGCAACAGGTACCAAGAGACCCAGTACTTC
CASSNRYQETQYF
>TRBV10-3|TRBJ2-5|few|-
TGTGCCATCAGTGAGAGTCGGCAAGAGACCCAGTACTTC
CAISESRQETQYF
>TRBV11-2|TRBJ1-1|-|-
TGTGCCAGCAGCGCCGGACAGTTTGAAGCTTTCTTT
CASSAGQFEAFF
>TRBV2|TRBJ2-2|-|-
TGTGCCAGCAGTCGACCTGGCGGGGAGCTGTTTTTT
CASSRPGGELFF
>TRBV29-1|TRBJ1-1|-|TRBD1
TGCAGCGTTGATATCGGGCGGTACCGGGACAGGGTTTTTAACACTGAAGCTTTCTTT
CSVDIGRYRDRVFNTEAFF
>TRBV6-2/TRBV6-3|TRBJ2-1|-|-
TGTGCCAGCAGTTACTCGGCTAGCAGCCATGAGCAGTTCTTC
CASSYSASSHEQFF
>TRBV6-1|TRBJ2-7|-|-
TGTGCCAGCAGTATAGCGGCGAGCTCCTACGAGCAGTACTTC
CASSIAASSYEQYF
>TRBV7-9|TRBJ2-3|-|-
TGTGCCAGCAGCTTAACGACAAAAGATACGCAGTATTTT
CASSLTTKDTQYF
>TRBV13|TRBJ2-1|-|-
TGTGCCAGCAGCCCCGGTCCCATGGCGAGCCATGAGCAGTTCTTC
CASSPGPMASHEQFF
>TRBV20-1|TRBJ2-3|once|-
TGCAGTGCTAGTCCGGCCGGCGCAGATACGCAGTATTTT
CSASPAGADTQYF
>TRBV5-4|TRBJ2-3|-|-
TGTGCCAGCAGCTATCCTGGAACAGATACGCAGTATTTT
CASSYPGTDTQYF
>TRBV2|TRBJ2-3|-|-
TGTGCCAGCAGTGAGTCGGGGGGCCCTTCCACAGATACGCAGTATTTT
CASSESGGPSTDTQYF
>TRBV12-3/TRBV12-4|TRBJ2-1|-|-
TGTGCCAGCAGTTTGTTAGGGTCTGAGCAGTTCTTC
CASSLLGSEQFF
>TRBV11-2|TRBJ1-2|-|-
TGTGCCAGCAGCCGTCCCCAGGGGTATGGCTACACCTTC
CASSRPQGYGYTF
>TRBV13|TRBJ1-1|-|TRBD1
TGTGCCAGCAGCCGTCGACAGGGGGCGGGGAGCACTGAAGCTTTCTTT
CASSRRQGAGSTEAFF
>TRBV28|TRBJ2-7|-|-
TGTGCCAGTTCCCCCTCCGGGTTCCCCTACGAGCAGTACTTC
CASSPSGFPYEQYF
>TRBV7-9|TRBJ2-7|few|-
TGTGCCAGCAGCTTAGAGCTCTATATGACGGGTAGCTCCTACGAGCAGTACTTC
CASSLELYMTGSSYEQYF
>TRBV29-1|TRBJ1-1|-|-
TGCAGCGTTCAAAGGATCCTGAACACTGAAGCTTTCTTT
CSVQRILNTEAFF
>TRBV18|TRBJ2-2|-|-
TGTGCCAGCTCACCGCAGGAGCACTCGAACACCGGGGAGCTGTTTTTT
CASSPQEHSNTGELFF
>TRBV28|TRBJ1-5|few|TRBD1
TGTGCCAGCAATCGAGGACAGGCGAATCAGCCCCAGCATTTT
CASNRGQANQPQHF
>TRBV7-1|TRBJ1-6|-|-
TGTGCCAGCAGCTCCCAGACAAGGTCGGATTCACCCCTCCACTTT
CASSSQTRSDSPLHF
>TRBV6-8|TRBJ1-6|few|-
TGTGCCAGCAGGTACCGGGCGGACAATTCACCCCTCCACTTT
CASRYRADNSPLHF
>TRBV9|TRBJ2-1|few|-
TGTGCCAGCAGCGTAGGGTCACCGGGACTCCTCGTGAATGAGCAGTTCTTC
CASSVGSPGLLVNEQFF
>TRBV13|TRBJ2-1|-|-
TGTGCCAGCCTCCGGACAGAAGGCAATGAGCAGTTCTTC
CASLRTEGNEQFF
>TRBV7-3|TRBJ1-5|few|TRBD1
TGTGCCAGCAGCTTAAAGACAGGGTTGGCCCAGCATTTT
CASSLKTGLAQHF
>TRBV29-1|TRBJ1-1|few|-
TGCAGCGTCGCGACAGGTGAAGCTTTCTTT
CSVATGEAFF
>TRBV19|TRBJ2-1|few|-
TGTGCCAGTAGTATAACGGACATGTCGGGTGAGCAGTTCTTC
CASSITDMSGEQFF
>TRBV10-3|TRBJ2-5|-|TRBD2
TGTGCCATCAGTGGGTCCCCTAGCGGGGTCCAAGAGACCCAGTACTTC
CAISGSPSGVQETQYF
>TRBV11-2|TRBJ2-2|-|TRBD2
TGTGCCAGCAGACAGGGACTAGCGGCGAACACCGGGGAGCTGTTTTTT
CASRQGLAANTGELFF